A single sample is the source of the 8 T cell receptor beta chains below, sequenced in a study of CD8 T cells in ankylosing spondylitis. General study findings and limits: A motif of 7 to 9 highly homologous TCR beta variants was seen as apparently characteristic of ankylosing spondylitis blood.

TCRdb re-analysed the 5' RACE reads in MiXCR, keeping a single row per CDR3 protein. The data contain over 600,000 distinct CDR3 sequences, 15% to 20% of them seen just once; the ten biggest clones take up around 19%. Their target antigens are unknown. The sequencing input was blood, either unsorted or a sorted T cell fraction (not recorded which). These receptors were obtained from a male donor with ankylosing spondylitis.

The rearrangement uses TRBV12-3 or TRBV12-4 and TRBJ1-6; 7 bases line up with TRBD1. The V segment lost 6 bases and the J segment 6 bases; nucleotides outside the gene matches: 5. The CDR3 extends over 14 amino acids. The CDR3 protein is CASSRDSLNSPLHF. The CDR3 coding sequence is TGTGCCAGCAGCCGGGACAGCCTTAATTCACCCCTCCACTTT.

Details on this clonotype: The junction does not match germline at one end; this may be a read error. The chain combines TRBV11-2 with TRBJ2-5; D remains ambiguous. The CDR3 is 16 residues long. Germline CDR1 is SGHAT and CDR2 is FQNNGV. CDR3 sequence: CTSSLQPSSRQETQYF. CDR3 nucleotides: TGTACCAGCAGCTTACAGCCATCGTCGAGGCAAGAGACCCAGTACTTC.

The V and J genes are TRBV6-1 and TRBJ1-6; 7 bases agree with TRBD1. The V segment lost 5 bases and the J segment 8 bases; nucleotides outside the gene matches: 9. Germline CDR1 and CDR2: MNHNS and SASEGT. The CDR3 spans 15 residues. CDR3 sequence reads: CASSKLQGVDSPLHF. CDR3 nucleotide sequence: TGTGCCAGCAGTAAACTTCAGGGGGTGGATTCACCCCTCCACTTT.

This clonotype has ten or more counts. The chain links TRBV12-3 or TRBV12-4 to TRBJ2-5; TRBD1 matches at 7 bases. After removal of 6 bases from V and 0 bases from J, the junction contained 7 bases not matched to a gene. The CDR3 has 15 amino acids. CDR3: CASRGQVTYQETQYF. Here the CDR3 DNA reads TGTGCCAGCAGAGGACAGGTCACGTACCAAGAGACCCAGTACTTC.

This clonotype was detected only a few times. The chain combines TRBV7-8 with TRBJ2-2, with D maybe TRBD1 (6 bases). V was trimmed by 4 bases and J by 5 bases, leaving 11 bases between them. This CDR3 is built from 14 residues. From germline, CDR1 is SGHVS and CDR2 FQNEAQ. The CDR3 DNA reads TGTGCCAGCAGCTCGAACCAGGGGACCGGGGAGCTGTTTTTT. Protein: CASSSNQGTGELFF.

J is TRBJ1-3 and V is TRBV20-1; D may be TRBD1 (5 bases). This CDR3 contains 13 residues. Germline V CDR1 and CDR2: DFQATT, SNEGSKA (reference sequence). V lost 3 bases and J 2 bases, leaving 8 bases between the germline ends. CDR3 coding DNA: TGCAGTGCTAGGACAGTAGCTGGAAACACCATATATTTT. It yields the protein CSARTVAGNTIYF.

This clonotype was observed a few times. The V call is TRBV7-9, the J call TRBJ2-1; a weak D match, TRBD2 (5 bases). Germline CDR1 is SEHNR and CDR2 is FQNEAQ (reference sequence). The CDR3 loop spans 16 amino acids. V was cut by 0 bases and J by 0 bases, with 9 bases left in between. CDR3 DNA sequence: TGTGCCAGCAGCTTAGCGCCGACTATCTCCTACAATGAGCAGTTCTTC. As protein: CASSLAPTISYNEQFF. The complete variable domain, with remaining parts taken from reference TRBV7-9 and TRBJ2-1, reads DTGVSQNPRHKITKRGQNVTFRCDPISEHNRLYWYRQTLGQGPEFLTYFQNEAQLEKSRLLSDRFSAERPKGSFSTLEIQRTEQGDSAMYLCASSLAPTISYNEQFFGPGTRLTVL.

This sequence joins TRBV24-1 and TRBJ2-7; D call uncertain. V lost 4 bases and J 6 bases, leaving 9 bases between the germline ends. The germline V gene has CDR1 KGHDR and CDR2 SFDVKD. The CDR3 extends over 12 amino acids. The CDR3 reads CATSERTGEQYF. The CDR3 nucleotides are TGTGCCACCAGTGAAAGGACGGGCGAGCAGTACTTC.